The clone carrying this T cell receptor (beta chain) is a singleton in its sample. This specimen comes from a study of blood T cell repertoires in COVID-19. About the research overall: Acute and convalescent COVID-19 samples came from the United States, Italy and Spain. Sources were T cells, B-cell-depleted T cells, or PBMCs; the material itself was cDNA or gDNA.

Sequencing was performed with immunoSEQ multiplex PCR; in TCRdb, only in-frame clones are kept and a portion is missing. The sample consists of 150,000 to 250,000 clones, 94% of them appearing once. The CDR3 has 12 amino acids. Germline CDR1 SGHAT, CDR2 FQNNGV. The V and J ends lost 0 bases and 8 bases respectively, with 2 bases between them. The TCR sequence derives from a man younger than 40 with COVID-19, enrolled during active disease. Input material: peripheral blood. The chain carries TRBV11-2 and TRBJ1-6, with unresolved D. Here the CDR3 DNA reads TGTGCCAGCAGCTTAGACGATTCACCCCTCCACTTT. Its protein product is CASSLDDSPLHF.